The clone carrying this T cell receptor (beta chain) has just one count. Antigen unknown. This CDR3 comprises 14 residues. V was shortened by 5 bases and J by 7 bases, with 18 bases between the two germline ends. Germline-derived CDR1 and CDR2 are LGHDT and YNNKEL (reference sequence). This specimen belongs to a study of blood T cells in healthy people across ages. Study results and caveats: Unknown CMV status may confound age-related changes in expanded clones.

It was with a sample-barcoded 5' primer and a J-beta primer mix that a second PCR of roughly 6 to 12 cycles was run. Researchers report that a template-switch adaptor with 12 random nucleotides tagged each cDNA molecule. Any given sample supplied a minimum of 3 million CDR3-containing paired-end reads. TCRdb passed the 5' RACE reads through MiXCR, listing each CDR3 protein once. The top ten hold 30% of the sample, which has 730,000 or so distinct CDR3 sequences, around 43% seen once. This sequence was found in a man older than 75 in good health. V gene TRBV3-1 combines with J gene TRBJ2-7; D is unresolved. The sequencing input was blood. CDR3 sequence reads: CASSTRLENNEQYF. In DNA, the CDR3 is TGTGCCAGCAGCACGCGGCTAGAAAACAATGAGCAGTACTTC.